This TCR beta chain emerged from a study of graft-versus-host responses after intestinal transplantation. As for the study in general: Transplants given to recipients were multivisceral, liver-intestinal, or isolated intestinal. Uniformly, recipients were administered anti-thymocyte globulin induction with subsequent tacrolimus and steroids for 3 to 4 years.

Here immunoSEQ multiplex PCR was the method, and the copy in TCRdb shows in-frame clones only, minus some. Seen here are approximately 86,000 clones, less than 95% observed once, and the top ten hold around 0.38%. This clone has just one count. Its matching antigen is unknown. V was shortened by 6 bases and J by 1 base, with 6 bases between the two germline ends. Per germline, CDR1 PRHDT and CDR2 FYEKMQ (reference sequence). The CDR3 covers 12 residues. Points from the study as a whole: There were GvH clones found in recipient marrow, and some of them appeared first in ileum or blood.

The rearrangement uses TRBV13 and TRBJ1-1; D unclear. The TCR originated in a human donor who was the organ donor for an intestinal transplant. Specimen: unstimulated CD8+ T cells sorted from spleen or lymph node cells, collected before transplant. The CDR3 bases are TGTGCCAGCAGTCTGGCGAACACTGAAGCTTTCTTT. It yields the protein CASSLANTEAFF.